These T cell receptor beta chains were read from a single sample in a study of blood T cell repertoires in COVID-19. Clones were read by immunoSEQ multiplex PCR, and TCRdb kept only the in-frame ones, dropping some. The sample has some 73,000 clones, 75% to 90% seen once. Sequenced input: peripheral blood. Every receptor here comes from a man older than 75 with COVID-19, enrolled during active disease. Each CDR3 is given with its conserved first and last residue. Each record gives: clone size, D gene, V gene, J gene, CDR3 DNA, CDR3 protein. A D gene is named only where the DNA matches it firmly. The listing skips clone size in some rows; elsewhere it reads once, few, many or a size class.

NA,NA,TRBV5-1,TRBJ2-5,TGCGCCAGCAGCTCGGATCCCGCGGGGGAGACCCAGTACTTC,CASSSDPAGETQYF
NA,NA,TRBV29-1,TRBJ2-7,TGCAGCGTGGCAGGATTCGGCGAGCAGTACTTC,CSVAGFGEQYF
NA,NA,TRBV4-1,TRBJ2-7,TGCGCCAGCAGCCAGGAAACAGGGAGGGCGGTTTACGAGCAGTACTTC,CASSQETGRAVYEQYF
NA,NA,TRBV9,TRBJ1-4,TGTGCCAGCAGCGTAGTAGGACAGCCTGAAAAACTGTTTTTT,CASSVVGQPEKLFF
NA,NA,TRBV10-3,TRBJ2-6,TGTGCCATAGCCGGTGCCTCTGGGGCCAACGTCCTGACTTTC,CAIAGASGANVLTF
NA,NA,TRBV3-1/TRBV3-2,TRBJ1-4,TGTGCCAGCAGCCAAGGGTCTGAGCATGAAAAACTGTTTTTT,CASSQGSEHEKLFF
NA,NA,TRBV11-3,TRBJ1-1,TGTGCCAGCAGCTCCCACGTGACTGCCTCGGCGGACACTGAAGCTTTCTTT,CASSSHVTASADTEAFF
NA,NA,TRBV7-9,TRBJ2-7,TGTGCCAGCAGCTTGAATGACCCGACGGGGGAGCAGTACTTC,CASSLNDPTGEQYF
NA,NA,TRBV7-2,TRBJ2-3,TGTGCCAGCAGCTTAGGTCTAGCTACGGGAGATACGCAGTATTTT,CASSLGLATGDTQYF
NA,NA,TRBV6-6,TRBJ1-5,TGTGCCAGCACTTACTCCATAGCTCAGCCCCAGCATTTT,CASTYSIAQPQHF
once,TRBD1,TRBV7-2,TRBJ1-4,TGTGCCAGCAGCTGGGACAGGGGAACTAATGAAAAACTGTTTTTT,CASSWDRGTNEKLFF
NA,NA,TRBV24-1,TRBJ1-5,TGTGCCACCAGTGGCCCCCTCATCGGGCAGCCCCAGCATTTT,CATSGPLIGQPQHF
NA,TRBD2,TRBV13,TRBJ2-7,TGTGCCAGCAGCTTAGGCGGAGGTAGCGGGTTCTACGAGCAGTACTTC,CASSLGGGSGFYEQYF
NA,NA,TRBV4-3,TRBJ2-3,TGCGCCAGCAGCGTAACCTTTTCGGGCACAGATACGCAGTATTTT,CASSVTFSGTDTQYF
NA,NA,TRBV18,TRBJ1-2,TGTGCCAGCTCAGTACAGGGCCCCGTCTCCTTC,CASSVQGPVSF
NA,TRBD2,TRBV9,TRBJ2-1,TGTGCCAGCAGCGTAGCTCGGGCGGTAGCGGGGGACAATGAGCAGTTCTTC,CASSVARAVAGDNEQFF
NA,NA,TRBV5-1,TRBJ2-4,TGCGCCAGCAGCTCAGCCCCGGGGGTAAAAAACATTCAGTACTTC,CASSSAPGVKNIQYF
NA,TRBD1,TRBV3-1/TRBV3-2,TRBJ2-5,TGTGCCAGCATCACAGGGGCCGGGACCCAGTACTTC,CASITGAGTQYF
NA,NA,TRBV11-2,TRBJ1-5,TGTGCCAGATTCGGGGATTTTCAGCCCCAGCATTTT,CARFGDFQPQHF
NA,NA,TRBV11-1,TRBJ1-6,TGTGCCAGCAGCTTAAGTGGCCAGGCTAATTCACCCCTCCACTTT,CASSLSGQANSPLHF
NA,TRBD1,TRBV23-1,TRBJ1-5,TGCGCCAGCAGTCGACAGGGAGTACCTATTAGCAATCAGCCCCAGCATTTT,CASSRQGVPISNQPQHF
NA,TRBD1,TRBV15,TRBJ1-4,TGTGCCACCGCGCTGGGCCGGGACAGGGGGAATGAAAAACTGTTTTTT,CATALGRDRGNEKLFF
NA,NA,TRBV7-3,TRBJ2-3,TGTGCCAGCAGCTTAATAAGGGGGAGCGCAGATACGCAGTATTTT,CASSLIRGSADTQYF
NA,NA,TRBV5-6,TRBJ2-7,TGTGCCAGCAGCTCAAGGGGTCAACTAACCTACGAGCAGTACTTC,CASSSRGQLTYEQYF
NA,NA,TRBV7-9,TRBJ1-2,TGTGCCAGCAGCCCGTCCCGCGGAGCTTATGGCTACACCTTC,CASSPSRGAYGYTF
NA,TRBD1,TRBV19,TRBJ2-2,TGTGCCAGTAGTACCTCAAGAACAGGGGTTACCGGGGAGCTGTTTTTT,CASSTSRTGVTGELFF
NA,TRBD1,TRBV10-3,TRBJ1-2,TGTGCCATCAGTGAGGTTGGGACAGATGGCGGCTACACCTTC,CAISEVGTDGGYTF
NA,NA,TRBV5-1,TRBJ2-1,TGCGCCAGCAGCTCCGGACAGACCTACAATGAGCAGTTCTTC,CASSSGQTYNEQFF
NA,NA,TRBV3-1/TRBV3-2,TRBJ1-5,TGTGCCAGCAGCCAAGTTACAAGCAATCAGCCCCAGCATTTT,CASSQVTSNQPQHF
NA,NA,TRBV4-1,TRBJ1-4,TGCGCCAGCAGCCAGGGGGGAAAAAATGAAAAACTGTTTTTT,CASSQGGKNEKLFF
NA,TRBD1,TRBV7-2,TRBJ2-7,TGTGCCAGCAGACAGGGGGCCCACTACGAGCAGTACTTC,CASRQGAHYEQYF
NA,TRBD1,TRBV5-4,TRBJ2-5,TGTGCCAGCAGCCCAGGGACAGGGGGCAGGGAGACCCAGTACTTC,CASSPGTGGRETQYF
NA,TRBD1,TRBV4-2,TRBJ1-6,TGTGCCAGCAGCCAATATGGACAGGCGGATAATTCACCCCTCCACTTT,CASSQYGQADNSPLHF
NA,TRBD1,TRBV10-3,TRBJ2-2,TGTGCCATCAGTGAGGGACAGGGGGGAGCCGGGGAGCTGTTTTTT,CAISEGQGGAGELFF
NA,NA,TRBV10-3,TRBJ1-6,TGTGCCATCAGTGAGGGCAGGGCAGGTTCACCCCTCCACTTT,CAISEGRAGSPLHF
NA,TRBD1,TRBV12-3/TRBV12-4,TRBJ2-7,TGTGCCAGCAGTCCTGACAGGGTTGGCCAGTACTTC,CASSPDRVGQYF
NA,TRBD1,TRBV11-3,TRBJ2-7,TGTGCCAGCAGCTTAGTCCTCTGGGGACAGGGGTCCTACGAGCAGTACTTC,CASSLVLWGQGSYEQYF
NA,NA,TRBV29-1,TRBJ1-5,TGCAGCTACGGGGGAGGGGATAATCAGCCCCAGCATTTT,CSYGGGDNQPQHF
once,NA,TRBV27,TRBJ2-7,TGTGCCAGCAGTTTAGGTCCGGGGGTAACCTACGAGCAGTACTTC,CASSLGPGVTYEQYF
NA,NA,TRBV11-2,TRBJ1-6,TGTGCCAGCAGCAACATGCCGGGGAATTCACCCCTCCACTTT,CASSNMPGNSPLHF
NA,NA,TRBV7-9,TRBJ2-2,TGTGCCGTTGCTGCGTCGTACACCGGGGAGCTGTTTTTT,CAVAASYTGELFF
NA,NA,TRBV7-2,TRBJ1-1,TGTGCCAGCAGCTTGCAAACAGTGACTGAAGCTTTCTTT,CASSLQTVTEAFF
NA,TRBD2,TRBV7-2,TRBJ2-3,TGTGCCAGCAGCTTACGCGGGGGTAGCACAGATACGCAGTATTTT,CASSLRGGSTDTQYF
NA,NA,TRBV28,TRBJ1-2,TGTGCCAGCAGACGTCCGGGGGTTAACTATGGCTACACCTTC,CASRRPGVNYGYTF
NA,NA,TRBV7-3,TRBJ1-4,TGTGCCAGCAGCGCACAAACCCAGGGTTGGAATGAAAAACTGTTTTTT,CASSAQTQGWNEKLFF
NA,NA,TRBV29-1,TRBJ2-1,TGCAGCGGCCCCTGGCCCCGAAGGGGGTGGGGTGAGCAGTTCTTC,CSGPWPRRGWGEQFF
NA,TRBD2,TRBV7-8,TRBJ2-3,TGTGCCAGCAGCCCACCTGGCGCGGGGGTTGGAGATACGCAGTATTTT,CASSPPGAGVGDTQYF
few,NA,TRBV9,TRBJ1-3,TGTGCCAGCAGCGTAGGATCTGGGGCTCGAAACACCATATATTTT,CASSVGSGARNTIYF